This record looks at one T cell receptor (beta chain) sequence and its context. Its target is not known. These data belong to a study of beta chain features in type 1 diabetes. Study-wide results and caveats: Type 1 diabetes patients had moderately but significantly shorter TCRB CDR3s in all four CD4+ subsets. VDJ junctions from patients with type 1 diabetes contained fewer insertions and more deletions.

Since all of the isolated RNA was reverse transcribed, expressed TCRB transcripts were what got sequenced. Mean read depth for naive, central memory and regulatory T cell samples was about 3.4 million reads. TCRdb keeps only in-frame clones here, not all; method: immunoSEQ multiplex PCR. Of approximately 260,000 clones listed, roughly 21% were seen once; the top ten hold 0.025% to 0.035%. Stem cell-like memory, regulatory, central memory and naive CD4+ cells were sorted via CD45RO/CCR7/CD25/CD127/CD95/CD27. The TCR originated in a middle-aged woman with type 1 diabetes. Material for sequencing was naive CD4+ T cells from blood.

CDR3 amino acids: CAWEVEPTEAFF. The CDR3, as DNA: TGTGCCTGGGAGGTTGAACCCACTGAAGCTTTCTTT. V gene TRBV30 combines with J gene TRBJ1-1; D not certain. Germline CDR1 reads GTSNPN; CDR2 reads SVGIG (reference sequence). Trimming removed 5 bases at V and 4 bases at J, with 11 bases between. CDR3 length: 12 amino acids.